What follows is one T cell receptor (beta chain) and its context. V was shortened by 1 base and J by 0 bases, with 4 bases between the two germline ends. Germline loops: CDR1 SGHDN, CDR2 FVKESK. This CDR3 spans 13 amino acids. The data were taken from a study of shared T cell receptors in the human thymus. TCRdb keeps only in-frame clones here, not all; method: immunoSEQ multiplex PCR. The sample includes about 730,000 clones, roughly 85% seen only once; the top ten take 0.008% to 0.011%. The same data also contributed to another study, on human thymus T cells. That investigation notes: Resections removed during corrective heart surgery provided the thymus tissue used. Thymic and blood repertoires appeared to display a bias in their usage of V and J genes.

What was sequenced was thymocytes. The receptor's source is a girl less than two years old with a congenital heart defect. V and J are TRBV14 and TRBJ2-7; no reliable D call. The CDR3 nucleotides are TGTGCCAGCAGCCAAGGACACTCCTACGAGCAGTACTTC. Encoded protein: CASSQGHSYEQYF.